This T cell receptor beta chain was captured by sequencing in a study of blood T cells in healthy people across ages. The V and J ends lost 4 bases and 3 bases respectively, with 9 bases between them. The germline gives CDR1 LGHNA, CDR2 YSLEER. This CDR3 is built from 14 residues. Using a J-beta primer mix together with a sample-barcoded 5' primer, a second PCR was run for roughly 6 to 12 cycles. A single record per CDR3 protein comes from TCRdb applying MiXCR to the 5' RACE reads. There are about 830,000 distinct CDR3 sequences in the sample; approximately 65% occur only once, and about a quarter lies in the top ten.

The gene calls are TRBV4-3 and TRBJ2-2; possible D gene TRBD2, 6 bases. The TCR originated in a man aged 25-45 years in good health. The sequenced material came from blood. The CDR3 region has the DNA TGCGCCAGCAGCCGGGACTTCGACACCGGGGAGCTGTTTTTT. Translation gives CASSRDFDTGELFF.